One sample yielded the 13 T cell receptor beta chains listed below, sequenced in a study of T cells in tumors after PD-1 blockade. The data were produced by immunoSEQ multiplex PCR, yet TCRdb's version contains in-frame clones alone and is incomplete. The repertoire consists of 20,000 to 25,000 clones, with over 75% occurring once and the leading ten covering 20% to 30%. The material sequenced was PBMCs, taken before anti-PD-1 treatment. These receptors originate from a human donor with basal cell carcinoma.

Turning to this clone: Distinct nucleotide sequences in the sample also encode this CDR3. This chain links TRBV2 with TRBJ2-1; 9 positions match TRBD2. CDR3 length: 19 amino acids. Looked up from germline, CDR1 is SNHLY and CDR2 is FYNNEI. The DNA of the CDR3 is TGTCCCCGCTGTTATGGGGGGGCGCGGGAGGGGAGCTCCTACAATGAGCAGTTCTTC. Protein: CPRCYGGAREGSSYNEQFF.

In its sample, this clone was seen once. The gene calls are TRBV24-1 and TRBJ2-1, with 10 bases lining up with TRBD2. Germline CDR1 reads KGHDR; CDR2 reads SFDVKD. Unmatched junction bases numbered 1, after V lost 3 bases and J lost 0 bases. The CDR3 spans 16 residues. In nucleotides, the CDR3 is TGTGCCACCAGTGATGCTAGCGGGAGCTCCTACAATGAGCAGTTCTTC. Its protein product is CATSDASGSSYNEQFF.

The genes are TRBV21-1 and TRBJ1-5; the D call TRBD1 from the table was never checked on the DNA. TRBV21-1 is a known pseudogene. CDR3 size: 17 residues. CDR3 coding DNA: TGTGCCAGCAGCAAACTAGGGGGACCGAGTTTCAATCAGCCCCAGCATTTT. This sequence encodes CASSKLGGPSFNQPQHF.

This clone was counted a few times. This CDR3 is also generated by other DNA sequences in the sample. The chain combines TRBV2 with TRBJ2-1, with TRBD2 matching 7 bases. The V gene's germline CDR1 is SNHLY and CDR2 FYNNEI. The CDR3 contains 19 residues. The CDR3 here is CPRCYGWAGEGSSYNEQFF. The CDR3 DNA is TGTCCCCGCTGTTATGGGTGGGCGGGGGAGGGGAGCTCCTACAATGAGCAGTTCTTC.

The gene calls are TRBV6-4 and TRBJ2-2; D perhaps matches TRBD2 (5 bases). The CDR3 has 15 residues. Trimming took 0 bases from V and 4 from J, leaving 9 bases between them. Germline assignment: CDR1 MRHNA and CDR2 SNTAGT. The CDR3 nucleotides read TGTGCCAGCAGTGACTCACCGGACTCCACCGGGGAGCTGTTTTTT. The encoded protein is CASSDSPDSTGELFF.

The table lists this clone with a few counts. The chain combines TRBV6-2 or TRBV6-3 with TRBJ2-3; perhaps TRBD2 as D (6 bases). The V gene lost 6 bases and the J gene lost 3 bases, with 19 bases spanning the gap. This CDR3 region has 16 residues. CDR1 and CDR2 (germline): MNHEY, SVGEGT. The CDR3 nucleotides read TGTGCCAGCAGCCCTTTTGGCGGGGAGGTGACAGATACGCAGTATTTT. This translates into CASSPFGGEVTDTQYF.

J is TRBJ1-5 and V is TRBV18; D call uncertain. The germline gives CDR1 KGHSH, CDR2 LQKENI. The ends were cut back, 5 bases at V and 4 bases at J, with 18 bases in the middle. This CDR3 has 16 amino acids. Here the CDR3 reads CASSALSGEGNQPQHF. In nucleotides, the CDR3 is TGTGCCAGCTCAGCCCTTTCTGGGGAAGGAAATCAGCCCCAGCATTTT.

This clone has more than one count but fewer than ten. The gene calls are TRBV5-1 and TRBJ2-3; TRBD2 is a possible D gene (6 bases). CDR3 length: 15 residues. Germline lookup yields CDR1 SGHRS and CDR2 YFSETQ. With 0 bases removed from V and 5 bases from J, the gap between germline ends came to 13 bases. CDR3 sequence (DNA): TGCGCCAGCAGCTTGGTAGGGGACTCCGGAGATACGCAGTATTTT. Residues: CASSLVGDSGDTQYF.

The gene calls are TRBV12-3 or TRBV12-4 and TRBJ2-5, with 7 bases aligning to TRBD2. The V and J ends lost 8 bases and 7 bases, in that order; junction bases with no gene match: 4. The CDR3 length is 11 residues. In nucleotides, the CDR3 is TGTGCCAGCCGGGGCGGGGGGACCCAGTACTTC. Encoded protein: CASRGGGTQYF.

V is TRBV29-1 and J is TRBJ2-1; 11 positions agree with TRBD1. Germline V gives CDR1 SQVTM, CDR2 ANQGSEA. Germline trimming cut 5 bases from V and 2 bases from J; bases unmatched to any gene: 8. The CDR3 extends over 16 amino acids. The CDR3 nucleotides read TGCAGCGTTCAGGGACAGGGGGATCGGACCTACAATGAGCAGTTCTTC. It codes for CSVQGQGDRTYNEQFF.

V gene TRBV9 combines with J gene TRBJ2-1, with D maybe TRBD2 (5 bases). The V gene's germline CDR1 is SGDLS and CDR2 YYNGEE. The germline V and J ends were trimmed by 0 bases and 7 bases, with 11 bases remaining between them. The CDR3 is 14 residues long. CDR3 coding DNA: TGTGCCAGCAGCGTAGTTGGCGGGTCTAATGAGCAGTTCTTC. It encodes CASSVVGGSNEQFF.

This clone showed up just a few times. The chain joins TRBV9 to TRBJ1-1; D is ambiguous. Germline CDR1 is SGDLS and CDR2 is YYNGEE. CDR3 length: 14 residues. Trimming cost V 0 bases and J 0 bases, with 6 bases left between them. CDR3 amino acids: CASSVATVNTEAFF. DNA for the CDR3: TGTGCCAGCAGCGTAGCCACAGTGAACACTGAAGCTTTCTTT.

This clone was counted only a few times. The CDR3 coding sequence is TGTGCTAGTGGTTCGGGCATGAACACTGAAGCTTTCTTT. Translated, it gives CASGSGMNTEAFF. The chain links TRBV12-5 to TRBJ1-1; D remains ambiguous. Trimming cost V 4 bases and J 0 bases, with 6 bases left between them. This CDR3 spans 13 amino acids. The V gene's germline CDR1 is LGHNT and CDR2 FRNRAP.